The clone carrying this TCR beta chain was detected a few times. Measured with immunoSEQ multiplex PCR; TCRdb has only the in-frame clones, and not every one. The sample holds more than 20,000 clones, roughly 80% seen once. Indicated treatment: preoperative locoregional IRX-2 cytokine immunotherapy. This phase Ib study tested locoregional IRX-2 cytokine immunotherapy given before surgery. This entry is derived from a study of preoperative IRX-2 immunotherapy in early breast cancer. V lost 3 bases and J lost 1; bases outside the gene matches: 11. The CDR3 extends over 18 amino acids. Germline V lookup: CDR1 LGHNT, CDR2 FRNRAP.

The sequence was collected from a human donor with breast cancer. Source: lymph node tissue, taken before IRX-2 immunotherapy. The chain combines TRBV12-5 with TRBJ2-1; TRBD1 matches 8 bases. The CDR3 bases are TGTGCTAGTGGTTTAAATCCTCTTGGGACAGGATCCTACAATGAGCAGTTCTTC. Residues: CASGLNPLGTGSYNEQFF.